This T cell receptor (beta chain) was recovered during a study of blood T cell repertoires in COVID-19. Study details: There were acute and convalescent COVID-19 samples, and they came from the United States, Italy and Spain. Sources were T cells, B-cell-depleted T cells, or PBMCs; the material itself was cDNA or gDNA.

Original methodology: Using reference gene primer amplification, nucleated cell counts were estimated. The protocol was immunoSEQ multiplex PCR, while the TCRdb copy is restricted to in-frame clones and leaves out a portion. V and J calls and clone size are as listed in that table; D and trimming were resolved from the DNA. The sample shows approximately 170,000 clones, roughly 90% of them seen only once. This CDR3 is 14 amino acids long. The chain joins TRBV21-1 to TRBJ1-5. TRBV21-1 is listed as a pseudogene. What was sequenced was peripheral blood. This sequence originates from a man aged 60 to 75 with acute or convalescent COVID-19. CDR3 DNA: TGTGCCAGCAGCAAAAGGAGGGTTGGTCAGCCCCAGCATTTT. Translation: CASSKRRVGQPQHF.